Presented here are 5 T cell receptor beta chains from one specimen sequenced in a study of identical twins. TCRdb ran MiXCR on the 5' RACE reads and lists one entry per CDR3 protein. This table holds roughly 1,500,000 distinct CDR3 sequences, less than 40% found once. The sample taken for sequencing was cord blood. The receptors here all came from a newborn girl in good health.

The genes are TRBV28 and TRBJ1-1; possibly TRBD1 for D (6 bases). V lost 0 bases, J lost 0 bases, and 8 bases lay in between. The CDR3 sequence is 15 residues long. CDR1 MDHEN and CDR2 SYDVKM come from the germline V gene. Here the CDR3 DNA reads TGTGCCAGCAGTTTATGGACAGGTTTGAACACTGAAGCTTTCTTT. It encodes CASSLWTGLNTEAFF. The full variable domain, its missing parts supplied by reference TRBV28 and TRBJ1-1, is DVKVTQSSRYLVKRTGEKVFLECVQDMDHENMFWYRQDPGLGLRLIYFSYDVKMKEKGDIPEGYSVSREKKERFSLILESASTNQTSMYLCASSLWTGLNTEAFFGQGTRLTVV.

The chain links TRBV7-2 to TRBJ1-4; maybe TRBD1 (5 bases). V lost 2 bases to trimming and J lost 7 bases, with 11 bases between them. This CDR3 is 14 amino acids long. CDR1 is SGHTA and CDR2 is FQGNSA in the germline V gene. CDR3 sequence (DNA): TGTGCCAGCAGCTTAAGCAGGGCTGGTGAAAAACTGTTTTTT. Amino acids: CASSLSRAGEKLFF. Using reference TRBV7-2 and TRBJ1-4 for the parts outside the CDR3, the full variable domain is GAGVSQSPSNKVTEKGKDVELRCDPISGHTALYWYRQSLGQGLEFLIYFQGNSAPDKSGLPSDRFSAERTGGSVSTLTIQRTQQEDSAVYLCASSLSRAGEKLFFGSGTQLSVL.

The chain combines TRBV6-6 with TRBJ2-3; D ambiguous. Per germline, CDR1 MNHNY and CDR2 SVGAGI (reference sequence). This CDR3 comprises 15 residues. V was trimmed by 2 bases and J by 2 bases, leaving 11 bases between them. This CDR3 is CASSYPHTPTDTQYF. CDR3 DNA: TGTGCCAGCAGTTACCCGCACACCCCCACAGATACGCAGTATTTT.

This clonotype has just one count. The chain carries TRBV6-5 and TRBJ2-5; a possible D gene is TRBD2 (6 bases). Per the germline V gene, CDR1 is MNHEY and CDR2 is SVGAGI. The V end lost 4 bases, the J end lost 11 bases, and 23 bases lay between the germline ends. This CDR3 region has 15 residues. CDR3: CASSSDSGVQWEQYF. DNA of the CDR3: TGTGCCAGCAGTTCGGATTCGGGGGTACAATGGGAGCAGTACTTC.

The count of this clonotype is one. The chain links TRBV12-3 or TRBV12-4 to TRBJ2-3; D is possibly TRBD2 (6 bases). V was clipped by 3 bases and J by 15 bases, with 28 bases between them. This CDR3 has 16 residues. The CDR3 spells CASSFGGAVRADMEYF. CDR3 in DNA: TGTGCCAGCAGTTTCGGCGGGGCTGTAAGAGCAGATATGGAATATTTT.